The clone carrying this T cell receptor beta chain was seen repeatedly, ten times or more. This record comes from a study of blood T cells in healthy people across ages. V lost 7 bases to trimming and J lost 7 bases, with 17 bases between them. This CDR3 has 14 residues. The germline V gene has CDR1 MNHNS and CDR2 SASEGT. Then a second PCR, running about 6 to 12 cycles, was carried out with a sample-barcoded 5' primer and a J-beta primer mix. TCRdb independently ran MiXCR on the 5' RACE reads; one entry per CDR3 protein. The sample includes roughly 650,000 distinct CDR3 sequences, about 32% of them seen just once. Total RNA was extracted at no less than 6 micrograms per sample.

Source material: blood. The sequence came from an elderly woman in good health. V gene TRBV6-1 combines with J gene TRBJ1-5; weak D call: TRBD1 (6 bases). The CDR3 sequence is CASTIGGKEQPQHF. CDR3 DNA: TGTGCCAGCACCATAGGGGGAAAGGAACAGCCCCAGCATTTT.